These 21 T cell receptor beta chains were all obtained from the same sample, sequenced in a study of blood T cell repertoires in COVID-19. TCRdb's copy holds only in-frame clones and misses some; the assay was immunoSEQ multiplex PCR. The data show 150,000 to 200,000 clones, around 89% seen once. Sequenced input: peripheral blood. These receptors all stem from a human donor in a cohort sampled during active COVID-19.

The rearrangement uses TRBV12-3 or TRBV12-4 and TRBJ2-7; 7 bases map to TRBD1. The CDR3 consists of 13 residues. V lost 4 bases to trimming and J lost 2 bases; unmatched junction nucleotides: 2. Written as DNA, the CDR3 is TGTGCCAGCAGTTCAGGGGGACCCTACGAGCAGTACTTC. It codes for CASSSGGPYEQYF.

This clone was seen just once. Written as DNA, the CDR3 is TGTGCCAGCAGCCAGGGGTCTCTAGCGTCGGGCGAGCAGTACTTC. It yields the protein CASSQGSLASGEQYF. The gene calls are TRBV4-2 and TRBJ2-7; D is perhaps TRBD2 (6 bases). CDR3 size: 15 residues. Per germline, CDR1 LGHNA and CDR2 YNFKEQ. V was cut by 3 bases and J by 6 bases, with 18 bases left in between.

This chain uses TRBV18 with TRBJ1-1; D not certain. Looked up from germline, CDR1 is KGHSH and CDR2 is LQKENI. The CDR3 is 16 amino acids. The V and J ends lost 5 bases and 3 bases respectively, with 19 bases between them. DNA for the CDR3: TGTGCCAGCTCAGCAGCGTCGAGCAGCCCTCACACTGAAGCTTTCTTT. As protein: CASSAASSSPHTEAFF.

DNA for the CDR3: TGTGCCAGCAGCTTAGCGGAGAAGGAGCGGGACGAGCAGTACTTC. This gives the protein CASSLAEKERDEQYF. The chain employs TRBV7-6 and TRBJ2-7; D might be TRBD2 (6 bases). Trimming left V 0 bases short and J 5 bases short, with 14 bases between. Looked up from germline, CDR1 is SGHVS and CDR2 is FNYEAQ. The CDR3 spans 15 residues.

The genes are TRBV9 and TRBJ2-5; possibly TRBD2 for D (6 bases). From germline, CDR1 is SGDLS and CDR2 YYNGEE. The CDR3 is 14 residues long. V lost 1 base, J lost 4 bases, and 11 bases lay in between. The CDR3 loop reads CASSVSSAGETQYF. As DNA, the CDR3 is TGTGCCAGCAGCGTATCTAGCGCGGGAGAGACCCAGTACTTC.

The CDR3 loop is CASSQAGELFF. CDR3 DNA sequence: TGTGCCAGCAGTCAGGCCGGGGAGCTGTTTTTT. This chain connects TRBV5-6 to TRBJ2-2; no definite D call. The length of the CDR3 is 11 residues. V lost 5 bases, J lost 6 bases, and 5 bases lay in between. Germline loops: CDR1 SGHDT, CDR2 YYEEEE.

V usage is TRBV5-4 and J usage is TRBJ2-1; D perhaps matches TRBD2 (7 bases). The V gene's germline CDR1 is SGHNT and CDR2 YYREEE (reference sequence). The CDR3 loop spans 16 amino acids. V lost 3 bases and J lost 2, with 15 bases in between. CDR3 in amino acids: CASSWGGGIAYNEQFF. In DNA, the CDR3 is TGTGCCAGCAGCTGGGGGGGCGGGATCGCCTACAATGAGCAGTTCTTC. The variable domain in full, completed from reference TRBV5-4 and TRBJ2-1, reads ETGVTQSPTHLIKTRGQQVTLRCSSQSGHNTVSWYQQALGQGPQFIFQYYREEENGRGNFPPRFSGLQFPNYSSELNVNALELDDSALYLCASSWGGGIAYNEQFFGPGTRLTVL.

Only a few counts were recorded for this clone. V and J are TRBV5-6 and TRBJ1-1, with D possibly matching TRBD1 (6 bases). Looked up from germline, CDR1 is SGHDT and CDR2 is YYEEEE. V was pared by 4 bases and J by 4 bases, with 14 bases between. The CDR3 extends over 14 amino acids. The CDR3 here is CASSPGARGTEAFF. CDR3 nucleotides: TGTGCCAGCAGCCCAGGGGCCAGGGGCACTGAAGCTTTCTTT.

In this sample, this clone turned up once. The rearrangement uses TRBV24-1 and TRBJ2-3; 7 nucleotides match TRBD2. Germline V gene data show CDR1 as KGHDR and CDR2 as SFDVKD. This CDR3 region has 16 residues. The V segment lost 1 base and the J segment 0 bases; nucleotides outside the gene matches: 3. CDR3 protein: CATSDFASGSTDTQYF. The CDR3 coding sequence is TGTGCCACCAGTGATTTTGCTAGCGGAAGCACAGATACGCAGTATTTT.

CDR3 region: CASSPDRAAWGGNQPQHF. Here the CDR3 DNA reads TGTGCCAGCAGCCCGGACAGGGCCGCCTGGGGGGGCAATCAGCCCCAGCATTTT. This chain connects TRBV2 to TRBJ1-5, with TRBD1 matching over 8 bases. The CDR3 runs 18 residues. Germline assignment: CDR1 SNHLY and CDR2 FYNNEI. The ends lost 6 bases at V and 2 bases at J; junction bases unmatched: 15.

This clone was observed once. This chain connects TRBV9 to TRBJ2-1; 8 nucleotides align to TRBD2. CDR1 is SGDLS and CDR2 is YYNGEE in the germline V gene. This CDR3 contains 14 residues. Trimming cost V 4 bases and J 11 bases; bases outside gene matches: 11. CDR3 coding DNA: TGTGCCAGCAGCTCTCGAACGGCGGGGGGAAAGCAGTTCTTC. This sequence encodes CASSSRTAGGKQFF.

This chain connects TRBV9 to TRBJ2-6; TRBD1 agrees at 7 bases. Trimming cost V 3 bases and J 2 bases; bases outside gene matches: 17. The CDR3 contains 20 residues. Germline V CDR1 and CDR2: SGDLS, YYNGEE. DNA of the CDR3: TGTGCCAGCAGCGCAAGAGACAGGGAGCGTATCGGTACTGGGGCCAACGTCCTGACTTTC. It codes for CASSARDRERIGTGANVLTF.

The sample holds one count of this clone. V usage is TRBV6-2 or TRBV6-3 and J usage is TRBJ2-1, with D unclear. Deletions cut 0 bases from V and 7 bases from J, with 10 bases between. Germline V gives CDR1 MNHEY, CDR2 SVGEGT. The CDR3 extends over 14 amino acids. The DNA of the CDR3 is TGTGCCAGCAGTTACTCGTCGGCTAGTAATGAGCAGTTCTTC. Its translation: CASSYSSASNEQFF.

This chain joins TRBV9 and TRBJ1-1, with 8 bases fitting TRBD1. CDR1 and CDR2 (germline): SGDLS, YYNGEE. V was clipped by 0 bases and J by 5 bases; unmatched bases: 3. There are 14 residues in the CDR3. The chain's CDR3 is CASSVGQGRTEAFF. CDR3 nucleotide sequence: TGTGCCAGCAGCGTAGGACAGGGGAGGACTGAAGCTTTCTTT.

This chain joins TRBV6-6 and TRBJ1-1, with D possibly TRBD1 on 6 matching bases. Germline assignment: CDR1 MNHNY and CDR2 SVGAGI (reference sequence). There are 13 residues in the CDR3. Trimming shortened V by 5 bases and J by 2 bases, and 9 bases separated the two germline ends. CDR3: CASSKQGNTEAFF. The CDR3 coding sequence is TGTGCCAGCAGTAAACAGGGAAACACTGAAGCTTTCTTT.

The V call is TRBV7-9, the J call TRBJ2-7; a weak D match, TRBD2 (5 bases). The CDR3 spans 16 residues. CDR1 and CDR2 from the germline V gene are SEHNR and FQNEAQ (reference sequence). V shed 5 bases and J shed 0 bases, with 17 bases lying between them. Written as DNA, the CDR3 is TGTGCCAGCAGCCCCGACAAAGTCACTAGCTCCTACGAGCAGTACTTC. It yields the protein CASSPDKVTSSYEQYF.

The chain uses TRBV7-9 and TRBJ1-3; D is perhaps TRBD1 (6 bases). The germline CDR1 and CDR2 sequences are SEHNR and FQNEAQ (reference sequence). This CDR3 is 15 amino acids long. V lost 4 bases, J lost 2 bases, and 12 bases lay in between. The CDR3 is CASSYAGAAGNTIYF. CDR3 bases: TGTGCCAGCAGCTATGCGGGGGCGGCTGGAAACACCATATATTTT.

The chain recombines TRBV10-1 with TRBJ2-7, with TRBD2 matching over 11 bases. Looked up from germline, CDR1 is WNHNN and CDR2 is SYGVQD (reference sequence). The CDR3 is 13 amino acids. With 5 bases clipped from V and 7 bases from J, the junction kept 4 bases outside the gene matches. The CDR3 reads CASSQTSGAEQYF. Written as DNA, the CDR3 is TGCGCCAGCAGTCAGACTAGCGGGGCTGAGCAGTACTTC.

V gene TRBV10-1 combines with J gene TRBJ1-1; D unresolved. V was cut by 0 bases and J by 1 base, with 6 bases left in between. The CDR3 loop spans 14 amino acids. CDR1 WNHNN and CDR2 SYGVQD come from the germline V gene (reference sequence). CDR3 residues: CASSESGANTEAFF. Written as DNA, the CDR3 is TGCGCCAGCAGTGAGTCGGGCGCGAACACTGAAGCTTTCTTT.

This clone was seen ten or more times. This chain joins TRBV2 and TRBJ2-7, with TRBD1 matching 8 bases. CDR3 length: 13 residues. V gave up 8 bases and J gave up 2 bases; unmatched junction bases: 5. Looked up from germline, CDR1 is SNHLY and CDR2 is FYNNEI. The CDR3 region is CASVGQGAYEQYF. For the CDR3, the DNA is TGTGCCAGCGTTGGACAGGGAGCCTACGAGCAGTACTTC.

The chain joins TRBV10-3 to TRBJ1-1; 8 bases are a match to TRBD1. This CDR3 has 14 residues. Germline CDR1 and CDR2: ENHRY and SYGVKD. V dropped 2 bases and J dropped 1; count of bases not matched to a gene: 0. DNA for the CDR3: TGTGCCATCAGTGAGCAGGGGGCGAACACTGAAGCTTTCTTT. It specifies CAISEQGANTEAFF.